The 16 T cell receptor beta chains below come from one sample, sequenced in a study of blood T cells in healthy people across ages. With a J-beta primer mix and a sample-barcoded 5' primer, a second PCR ran about 7 to 12 cycles. Using its own MiXCR run on the 5' RACE reads, TCRdb lists one record per CDR3 protein. The sample has about 1.5 million distinct CDR3 sequences, approximately 39% seen once; the top ten hold under 5%. Input material: blood. Receptors originate from a woman under 30 in good health.

The chain joins TRBV20-1 to TRBJ2-1, with 10 positions matching TRBD2. V lost 1 base and J lost 2; bases outside the gene matches: 5. Per the germline V gene, CDR1 is DFQATT and CDR2 is SNEGSKA (reference sequence). The CDR3 runs 16 residues. The CDR3 spells CSARGVSGGAYNEQFF. In DNA, the CDR3 is TGCAGTGCTAGAGGGGTGAGCGGGGGGGCCTACAATGAGCAGTTCTTC.

The rearrangement links TRBV28 to TRBJ1-5, with D possibly TRBD1 on 5 matching bases. This CDR3 contains 14 residues. Germline V lookup: CDR1 MDHEN, CDR2 SYDVKM. Trimming shortened V by 2 bases and J by 5 bases, and 10 bases separated the two germline ends. The CDR3 sequence is CASSLPLGDQPQHF. The CDR3 DNA is TGTGCCAGCAGTTTACCCCTAGGGGATCAGCCCCAGCATTTT.

CDR3 in DNA: TGCGCCAGCAGCCCCAGCGGGAGTCGCTACAATGAGCAGTACTTC. Amino acid sequence: CASSPSGSRYNEQYF. V usage is TRBV4-1 and J usage is TRBJ2-5; the match to TRBD2 covers 8 bases. The CDR3 spans 15 residues. J lost 11 bases, V lost 4 bases, and 15 bases had no gene match. Germline loops: CDR1 MGHRA, CDR2 YSYEKL.

The V gene is TRBV29-1, the J gene TRBJ1-4; D gene ambiguous. This CDR3 spans 16 amino acids. Trimming removed 6 bases at V and 7 bases at J, with 24 bases between. Germline CDR1 is SQVTM and CDR2 is ANQGSEA. CDR3 DNA sequence: TGCAGCGTAACCCCTTTGAGTGAGGGAGGAGGTGAAAAACTGTTTTTT. Its protein product is CSVTPLSEGGGEKLFF.

This clonotype has at least ten counts. The chain recombines TRBV7-8 with TRBJ2-1; 9 positions match TRBD1. After removal of 5 bases from V and 2 bases from J, the junction contained 4 bases not matched to a gene. The CDR3 has 15 residues. Germline V gene sequence: CDR1 SGHVS, CDR2 FQNEAQ. CDR3 DNA sequence: TGTGCCAGCAGCGCCGGGACAGGGCCCTACAATGAGCAGTTCTTC. Translation: CASSAGTGPYNEQFF.

The J gene is TRBJ1-1, the V gene TRBV3-1, with a possible D match to TRBD1 (6 bases). Trimming removed 0 bases at V and 11 bases at J, with 16 bases between. CDR1 is LGHDT, CDR2 YNNKEL, per germline (reference sequence). The CDR3 covers 14 residues. CDR3 in DNA: TGTGCCAGCAGCCAAGAGGGGGCGAGTTTGGGGGCTTTCTTT. It is translated as CASSQEGASLGAFF.

V and J are TRBV12-3 or TRBV12-4 and TRBJ2-1; 13 bases agree with TRBD2. Unmatched junction bases numbered 12, after V lost 6 bases and J lost 7 bases. The CDR3 is 17 residues long. CDR3 region: CASRQRGLAGVGNEQFF. The CDR3 DNA follows: TGTGCCAGCAGACAGCGTGGACTAGCGGGAGTCGGGAATGAGCAGTTCTTC.

In regard to this clonotype: A much larger clone lies a single base off, so this may be a read error. This sequence joins TRBV9 and TRBJ2-1; D uncertain. The V end was cut by 3 bases, the J end by 6 bases, with 10 bases between. This CDR3 contains 13 residues. Germline assignment: CDR1 SGDLS and CDR2 YYNGEE. The CDR3 region is CASSGFPTNEQFF. CDR3 bases: TGTGCCAGCAGCGGGTTCCCTACCAATGAGCAGTTCTTC. Full variable domain (remainder filled in from reference TRBV9 and TRBJ2-1): DSGVTQTPKHLITATGQRVTLRCSPRSGDLSVYWYQQSLDQGLQFLIQYYNGEERAKGNILERFSAQQFPDLHSELNLSSLELGDSALYFCASSGFPTNEQFFGPGTRLTVL.

In regard to this clonotype: Sequence at one end of the junction differs from germline and may be a read error. This chain links TRBV20-1 with TRBJ2-3; TRBD2 is a possible D gene (6 bases). The germline gives CDR1 DFQATT, CDR2 SNEGSKA (reference sequence). The CDR3 has 15 amino acids. CDR3 in DNA: TGCAGTGCCACAACGGGCTCTTCGGGAGTAGATGCGCAGTATTTT. As protein: CSATTGSSGVDAQYF.

This chain joins TRBV24-1 and TRBJ2-1, with D perhaps matching TRBD1 (5 bases). The germline V and J ends were trimmed by 3 bases and 7 bases, with 15 bases remaining between them. The CDR3 is made up of 15 amino acids. Germline loops: CDR1 KGHDR, CDR2 SFDVKD. CDR3 sequence (DNA): TGTGCCACCAGTGATCCAGGGCCACAGGAGAATGAGCAGTTCTTC. Its protein product is CATSDPGPQENEQFF.

The rearrangement uses TRBV5-1 and TRBJ1-2; D possibly corresponds to TRBD1 (5 bases). This CDR3 spans 14 amino acids. CDR1 and CDR2 from the germline V gene are SGHRS and YFSETQ. The V and J ends lost 0 bases and 4 bases respectively, with 10 bases between them. DNA of the CDR3: TGCGCCAGCAGCTTGGCAGGAAGGGGCTATGGCTACACCTTC. Residues: CASSLAGRGYGYTF.

The sample holds one count of this clonotype. This sequence joins TRBV4-2 and TRBJ1-1, with D unresolved. Trimming took off 3 bases at V and 6 bases at J, with 11 bases between the two ends. This CDR3 has 13 residues. The germline gives CDR1 LGHNA, CDR2 YNFKEQ. Written as DNA, the CDR3 is TGTGCCAGCAGCCACCTCCGGGAGTCTGAAGCTTTCTTT. Translated: CASSHLRESEAFF.

The chain uses TRBV29-1 and TRBJ1-4; TRBD1 aligns across 10 bases. The CDR3 spans 15 residues. V trimming: 8 bases; J trimming: 12 bases; junction bases outside the gene matches: 18. Per germline, CDR1 SQVTM and CDR2 ANQGSEA. The CDR3 is CSITSRGTGVGELFF. In DNA form, the CDR3 reads TGCAGCATAACGTCTAGGGGGACAGGGGTCGGGGAACTGTTTTTT.

The J gene is TRBJ2-7, the V gene TRBV11-2; D is undetermined. Germline lookup yields CDR1 SGHAT and CDR2 FQNNGV. V was shortened by 4 bases and J by 0 bases, with 10 bases between the two germline ends. The CDR3 length is 14 residues. The CDR3 DNA sequence: TGTGCCAGCAGCTCTACACTGAGCTCCTACGAGCAGTACTTC. It yields the protein CASSSTLSSYEQYF.

This rearrangement joins TRBV20-1 to TRBJ1-1, with D possibly TRBD1 on 6 matching bases. V was pared by 1 base and J by 1 base, with 10 bases between. This CDR3 is 14 amino acids long. The V gene's germline CDR1 is DFQATT and CDR2 SNEGSKA (reference sequence). The CDR3 bases are TGCAGTGCTAGAGTGGGGGACACGAACACTGAAGCTTTCTTT. Protein: CSARVGDTNTEAFF.

The chain carries TRBV20-1 and TRBJ2-7; D unclear. The J call is in doubt because the DNA end fits TRBJ2-5 better. CDR1 and CDR2 from the germline V gene are DFQATT and SNEGSKA (reference sequence). The CDR3 totals 14 residues. CDR3 amino acids: CSARGAPWPETQYF. The CDR3 region has the DNA TGCAGTGCTAGAGGGGCACCTTGGCCAGAGACCCAGTACTTC.